One sample yielded the 9 T cell receptor beta chains listed below, sequenced in a study of beta chain features in type 1 diabetes. Study-wide results and caveats: Type 1 diabetes patients showed a moderate but significant shortening of TCRB CDR3s in all four CD4+ subsets.

Which antigens these TCRs recognize remains unknown. Sequencing targeted expressed TCRB transcripts, as all isolated RNA had been reverse transcribed. Data came from immunoSEQ multiplex PCR; TCRdb stores just in-frame clones and leaves some out. The repertoire holds approximately 730,000 clones, with about an eighth as singletons. Material: naive CD4+ T cells from blood. These TCRs come from a man between 18 and 29 years old with type 1 diabetes.

This clone was recorded a few times. The rearrangement uses TRBV30 and TRBJ2-5, with 7 bases matching TRBD2. V was pared by 5 bases and J by 5 bases, with 14 bases of the junction left unmatched. Germline assignment: CDR1 GTSNPN and CDR2 SVGIG (reference sequence). This CDR3 has 15 amino acids. The CDR3 DNA is TGTGCCTGGGGACGCGGGTTAGCCGGGGGGGAGACCCAGTACTTC. Translated, it gives CAWGRGLAGGETQYF.

There are a few counts of this clone. The V call is TRBV7-8, the J call TRBJ1-2, with D unclear. This CDR3 is 14 amino acids long. The V and J ends lost 4 bases and 8 bases respectively, with 17 bases between them. CDR1 and CDR2 (germline): SGHVS, FQNEAQ. CDR3 loop: CASSSSWVTGGYTF. Here the CDR3 DNA reads TGTGCCAGCAGCTCTTCATGGGTCACTGGAGGCTACACCTTC.

This clone appeared a few times. The chain recombines TRBV4-1 with TRBJ2-5, with D possibly TRBD2 on 6 matching bases. The CDR3 extends over 15 amino acids. Germline V CDR1 and CDR2: MGHRA, YSYEKL. Trimming left V 5 bases short and J 4 bases short, with 17 bases between. DNA of the CDR3: TGCGCCAGCAGCTACAATGGGAGGTTCGGAGAGACCCAGTACTTC. It yields the protein CASSYNGRFGETQYF.

The chain links TRBV7-2 to TRBJ2-3, with D possibly called TRBD1 or TRBD2 (6 bases each). The CDR3 loop spans 17 amino acids. Trimming removed 3 bases from V and 4 bases from J, with 20 bases in between. The germline gives CDR1 SGHTA, CDR2 FQGNSA. CDR3 sequence: CASSLVGGPMAADTQYF. In DNA, the CDR3 is TGTGCCAGCAGCTTGGTGGGGGGCCCCATGGCCGCAGATACGCAGTATTTT.

V usage is TRBV5-6 and J usage is TRBJ1-1; D is unresolved. Germline loops: CDR1 SGHDT, CDR2 YYEEEE. CDR3 length equals 15 residues. Between the trimmed V and J ends, which lost 2 bases and 1 base, there was a span of 12 bases. CDR3 nucleotide sequence: TGTGCCAGCAGCTTCCTTAACCTTGGGAACACTGAAGCTTTCTTT. It codes for CASSFLNLGNTEAFF.

This clone showed up just a few times. V and J are TRBV30 and TRBJ1-6; perhaps TRBD1 as D (5 bases). Trimming left V 4 bases short and J 7 bases short, with 11 bases between. The germline V gene has CDR1 GTSNPN and CDR2 SVGIG (reference sequence). This CDR3 is 13 amino acids long. The CDR3 nucleotides are TGTGCCTGGACCAGGGAGGGCAATTCACCCCTCCACTTT. Translated: CAWTREGNSPLHF.

This clone was seen more than once but under ten times. The gene calls are TRBV15 and TRBJ1-6; D is undetermined. Germline V lookup: CDR1 LNHNV, CDR2 YYDKDF (reference sequence). Trimming removed 0 bases from V and 8 bases from J, with 8 bases in between. CDR3 length: 14 amino acids. In nucleotides, the CDR3 is TGTGCCACCAGCAGAGACCCAGGAGATTCACCCCTCCACTTT. Protein: CATSRDPGDSPLHF.

The chain uses TRBV9 and TRBJ1-6, with D uncertain. Deletions cut 0 bases from V and 9 bases from J, with 13 bases between. Germline V gene sequence: CDR1 SGDLS, CDR2 YYNGEE. The CDR3 is made up of 15 amino acids. The CDR3 coding sequence is TGTGCCAGCAGCGTAGGAGACTTGATGGGTTCACCCCTCCACTTT. It codes for CASSVGDLMGSPLHF.

This clone was found a few times. The CDR3: CAISEFTGTGGYEQYF. CDR3 sequence (DNA): TGTGCCATCAGTGAGTTCACCGGGACAGGGGGCTACGAGCAGTACTTC. The chain employs TRBV10-3 and TRBJ2-7; TRBD1 matches at 11 bases. Germline CDR1 reads ENHRY; CDR2 reads SYGVKD. V lost 1 base and J lost 3; bases outside the gene matches: 5. The CDR3 sequence is 16 residues long.